The source of this T cell receptor (beta chain) is a study of T cell responses to AZD1222 COVID-19 vaccine. The overall study: Pooling was applied to second doses at about 4 or about 12 weeks. Study conclusions and caveats: Mostly white British, mostly female donors; authors suggested clonal diversity may be underestimated. The study found vaccine-associated CD4 TCRs spanning spike, dominant at 160-218 and 743-854. Rises in breadth and depth of Spike-specific TCRs came after two AZD1222 doses.

Clones were sequenced by immunoSEQ multiplex PCR, and TCRdb holds only the in-frame ones, with some missing. The profile shows about 150,000 clones, approximately 90% of them singletons. Trimming took off 8 bases at V and 7 bases at J, with 18 bases between the two ends. CDR1 is MNHEY and CDR2 is SVGAGI in the germline V gene. The CDR3 totals 14 residues. This clone came up a few times. The target antigen is unknown. The TCR comes from an adult in good health. The sample consisted of peripheral blood, taken on day 0 of AZD1222 vaccination. V gene TRBV6-5 combines with J gene TRBJ2-1, with unresolved D. The CDR3 bases are TGTGCCAGCTTTTCTGGACGGGTGCGGAATGAGCAGTTCTTC. Translation: CASFSGRVRNEQFF.